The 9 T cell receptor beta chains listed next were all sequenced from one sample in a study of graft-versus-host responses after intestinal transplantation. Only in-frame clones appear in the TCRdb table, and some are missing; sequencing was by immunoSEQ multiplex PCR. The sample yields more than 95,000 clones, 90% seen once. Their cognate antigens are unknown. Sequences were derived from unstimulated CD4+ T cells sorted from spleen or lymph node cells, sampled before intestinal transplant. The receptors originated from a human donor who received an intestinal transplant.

In nucleotides, the CDR3 is TGTGCCAGCAGCGAGGGACAGGGGAACTATGGCTACACCTTC. Residues: CASSEGQGNYGYTF. The chain carries TRBV5-4 and TRBJ1-2; 10 bases map to TRBD1. From germline, CDR1 is SGHNT and CDR2 YYREEE (reference sequence). This CDR3 spans 14 amino acids. V shed 4 bases, J shed 2 bases, and the junction held 2 bases outside the gene matches. The whole variable domain, remainder taken from reference TRBV5-4 and TRBJ1-2, is ETGVTQSPTHLIKTRGQQVTLRCSSQSGHNTVSWYQQALGQGPQFIFQYYREEENGRGNFPPRFSGLQFPNYSSELNVNALELDDSALYLCASSEGQGNYGYTFGSGTRLTVV.

CDR3 amino acids: CASTGTAGNTIYF. The CDR3 coding sequence is TGTGCCAGCACCGGGACAGCCGGAAACACCATATATTTT. The chain links TRBV9 to TRBJ1-3, with 7 positions matching TRBD1. V shed 6 bases and J 4 bases; nucleotides not matched to a gene: 4. The CDR3 extends over 13 amino acids. The germline V gene has CDR1 SGDLS and CDR2 YYNGEE.

In nucleotides, the CDR3 is TGTGCCAGCAGGTACCGACAGGGCCTAAGCACAGATACGCAGTATTTT. This gives the protein CASRYRQGLSTDTQYF. The rearrangement uses TRBV2 and TRBJ2-3; 7 positions agree with TRBD1. The ends lost 6 bases at V and 0 bases at J; junction bases unmatched: 9. CDR3 length equals 16 residues. Germline-derived CDR1 and CDR2 are SNHLY and FYNNEI.

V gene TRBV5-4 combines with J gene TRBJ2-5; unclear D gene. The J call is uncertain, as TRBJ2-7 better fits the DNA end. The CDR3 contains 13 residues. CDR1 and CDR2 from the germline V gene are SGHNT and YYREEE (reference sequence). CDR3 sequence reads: CASSLNTNYEQYF. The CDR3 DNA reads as TGTGCCAGCAGCTTGAACACGAACTACGAGCAGTACTTC.

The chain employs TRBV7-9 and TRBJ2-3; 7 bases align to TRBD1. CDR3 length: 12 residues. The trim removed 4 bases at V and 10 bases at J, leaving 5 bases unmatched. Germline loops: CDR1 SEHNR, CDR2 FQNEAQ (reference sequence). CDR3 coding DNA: TGTGCCAGCAGCTCCGGACAGGCCTCGCAGTATTTT. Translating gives CASSSGQASQYF.

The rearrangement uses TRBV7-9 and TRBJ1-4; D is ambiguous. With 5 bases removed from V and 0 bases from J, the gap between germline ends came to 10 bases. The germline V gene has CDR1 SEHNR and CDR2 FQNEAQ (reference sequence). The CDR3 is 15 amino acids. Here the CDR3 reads CASSTKRSTNEKLFF. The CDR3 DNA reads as TGTGCCAGCAGCACCAAGAGGTCAACTAATGAAAAACTGTTTTTT.

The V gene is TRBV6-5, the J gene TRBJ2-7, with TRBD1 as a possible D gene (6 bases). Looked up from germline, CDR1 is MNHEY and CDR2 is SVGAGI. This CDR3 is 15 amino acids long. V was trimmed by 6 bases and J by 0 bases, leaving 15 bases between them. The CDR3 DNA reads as TGTGCCAGCAGGGGAACAGGGTCATTCTCCTACGAGCAGTACTTC. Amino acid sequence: CASRGTGSFSYEQYF.

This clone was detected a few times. The CDR3 is CASSGTGMTDIQYF. CDR3 in DNA: TGCGCCAGCAGTGGGACAGGGATGACGGACATTCAGTACTTC. This chain connects TRBV10-1 to TRBJ2-4; TRBD1 matches at 8 bases. Trimming cost V 4 bases and J 8 bases; bases outside gene matches: 7. CDR3 length equals 14 residues. Germline-derived CDR1 and CDR2 are WNHNN and SYGVQD (reference sequence).

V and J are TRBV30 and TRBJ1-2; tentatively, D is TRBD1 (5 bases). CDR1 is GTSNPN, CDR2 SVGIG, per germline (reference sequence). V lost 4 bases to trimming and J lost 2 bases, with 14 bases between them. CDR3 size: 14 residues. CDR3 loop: CAWTREGPNYGYTF. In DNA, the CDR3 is TGTGCCTGGACGCGGGAGGGGCCGAACTATGGCTACACCTTC.